The next 19 T cell receptor beta chains were all read from a single sample in a study of blood T cell repertoires in COVID-19. Generated by immunoSEQ multiplex PCR, the TCRdb table keeps only in-frame clones and is missing some. The top ten hold roughly 4% of the sample, which has 120,000 to 150,000 clones, 75% to 85% seen once. Sequencing used peripheral blood. The receptors shown here come from a woman of 80 years or more with acute or convalescent COVID-19.

The V gene is TRBV2, the J gene TRBJ2-1; a possible D gene is TRBD2 (5 bases). V dropped 3 bases and J dropped 12 bases, with 12 bases sitting between them. The CDR3 length is 12 residues. Germline CDR1 reads SNHLY; CDR2 reads FYNNEI. CDR3 coding DNA: TGTGCCAGCAGTGATTGGGGAGAGGGGCAGTTCTTC. It is translated as CASSDWGEGQFF.

The gene calls are TRBV9 and TRBJ2-7; 9 positions match TRBD2. Trimming cost V 3 bases and J 6 bases; bases outside gene matches: 4. Germline assignment: CDR1 SGDLS and CDR2 YYNGEE. This CDR3 has 13 amino acids. CDR3 coding DNA: TGTGCCAGCAGCGCACAGACTAGCGGCGAGCAGTACTTC. Translation: CASSAQTSGEQYF.

This rearrangement joins TRBV2 to TRBJ2-3; TRBD2 agrees at 9 bases. CDR1 and CDR2 (germline): SNHLY, FYNNEI. The CDR3 runs to 14 residues. Trimming cost V 8 bases and J 4 bases; bases outside gene matches: 7. For the CDR3, the DNA is TGTGCCAGCGAGACGGGACTAGCTTCAGATACGCAGTATTTT. Protein: CASETGLASDTQYF.

This chain links TRBV11-3 with TRBJ2-7; 9 bases fit TRBD1. Germline trimming cut 5 bases from V and 5 bases from J; bases unmatched to any gene: 7. The CDR3 contains 14 residues. The germline gives CDR1 SGHNT, CDR2 YENEEA. CDR3 protein: CASSPTRTGDEQYF. The CDR3 region has the DNA TGTGCCAGCAGCCCAACGCGGACAGGGGACGAGCAGTACTTC.

DNA for the CDR3: TGTGCCAGCAGCTTGAGGACAGGGGGCGAGGGCTACACCTTC. Translation gives CASSLRTGGEGYTF. This rearrangement joins TRBV11-2 to TRBJ1-2; 11 nucleotides line up with TRBD1. The CDR3 extends over 14 amino acids. J lost 8 bases, V lost 3 bases, and 5 bases had no gene match. CDR1 SGHAT and CDR2 FQNNGV come from the germline V gene.

This clone was recorded a few times. This chain links TRBV18 with TRBJ2-1; the match to TRBD2 covers 13 bases. Germline V CDR1 and CDR2: KGHSH, LQKENI. Trimming took 3 bases from V and 0 from J; bases not matched to a gene: 2. This CDR3 region has 17 residues. Written as DNA, the CDR3 is TGTGCCAGCTCACCCTGGACTAGCGGGAGCTCCTACAATGAGCAGTTCTTC. Its translation is CASSPWTSGSSYNEQFF.

This chain connects TRBV7-8 to TRBJ1-2; D unresolved. The CDR3 has 12 amino acids. CDR1 is SGHVS and CDR2 is FQNEAQ in the germline V gene. V was clipped by 5 bases and J by 4 bases, with 8 bases between them. The CDR3 nucleotides are TGTGCCAGCAGCCCGGGGATCTATGGCTACACCTTC. This sequence encodes CASSPGIYGYTF.

V and J are TRBV6-4 and TRBJ2-7, with TRBD1 matching over 10 bases. The CDR3 has 14 residues. Germline V gives CDR1 MRHNA, CDR2 SNTAGT. The ends lost 3 bases at V and 4 bases at J; junction bases unmatched: 3. In DNA form, the CDR3 reads TGTGCCAGCAGTGATCGGGGACAGGGGTACGAGCAGTACTTC. Translation: CASSDRGQGYEQYF.

The chain links TRBV28 to TRBJ1-2; 10 bases agree with TRBD1. Germline loops: CDR1 MDHEN, CDR2 SYDVKM. This CDR3 region has 16 residues. V was pared by 6 bases and J by 4 bases, with 11 bases of the junction left unmatched. This chain's CDR3 is CASRTGDRGRIYGYTF. The CDR3 DNA is TGTGCCAGCAGGACGGGGGACAGGGGTCGGATCTATGGCTACACCTTC.

This sequence joins TRBV4-1 and TRBJ2-7; D possibly corresponds to TRBD2 (5 bases). The CDR3 is 14 residues long. Germline V lookup: CDR1 MGHRA, CDR2 YSYEKL. Trimming took off 0 bases at V and 3 bases at J, with 9 bases between the two ends. The CDR3 sequence: CASSQDRRDYEQYF. The CDR3 nucleotides read TGCGCCAGCAGCCAAGATCGCCGGGACTACGAGCAGTACTTC.

The J gene is TRBJ2-3, the V gene TRBV19, with TRBD1 as a possible D gene (5 bases). V was shortened by 2 bases and J by 5 bases, with 14 bases between the two germline ends. CDR1 is LNHDA, CDR2 SQIVND, per germline (reference sequence). The CDR3 covers 15 residues. The CDR3 loop is CASSIRGRAGDTQYF. The CDR3 DNA reads as TGTGCCAGTAGTATAAGGGGCAGGGCAGGAGATACGCAGTATTTT.

The chain couples TRBV6-5 to TRBJ1-4, with 7 bases fitting TRBD1. Germline trimming cut 2 bases from V and 5 bases from J; bases unmatched to any gene: 2. This CDR3 is 14 amino acids long. Germline V gene sequence: CDR1 MNHEY, CDR2 SVGAGI. The CDR3 bases are TGTGCCAGCAGTTACAGACAGGGCAATGAAAAACTGTTTTTT. Translated, it gives CASSYRQGNEKLFF.

This chain uses TRBV30 with TRBJ1-1; D is uncertain. Germline loops: CDR1 GTSNPN, CDR2 SVGIG (reference sequence). The CDR3 is 13 residues long. Trimming removed 4 bases at V and 2 bases at J, with 11 bases between. This chain's CDR3 is CAWTAGINTEAFF. As DNA, the CDR3 is TGTGCCTGGACGGCGGGGATCAACACTGAAGCTTTCTTT.

The chain joins TRBV4-2 to TRBJ2-7, with TRBD2 matching over 11 bases. J was trimmed by 3 bases and V by 2 bases; bases with no gene match: 3. The germline V gene has CDR1 LGHNA and CDR2 YNFKEQ. The length of the CDR3 is 15 residues. The CDR3, as DNA: TGTGCCAGCAGCCAACGACTAGCGGGGAGCTACGAGCAGTACTTC. Translation gives CASSQRLAGSYEQYF.

The rearrangement uses TRBV3-1 (or the pseudogene TRBV3-2) and TRBJ2-3; maybe TRBD2 (5 bases). Germline V lookup: CDR1 LGHDT, CDR2 YNNKEL (reference sequence). V was clipped by 6 bases and J by 2 bases, with 15 bases between them. This CDR3 comprises 15 residues. CDR3 coding DNA: TGTGCCAGCAGACTCGGGGTCTCAAACACAGATACGCAGTATTTT. Its protein product is CASRLGVSNTDTQYF.

V gene TRBV28 combines with J gene TRBJ1-1; no firm D call. CDR1 MDHEN and CDR2 SYDVKM come from the germline V gene. The ends were cut back, 3 bases at V and 0 bases at J, with 5 bases in the middle. This CDR3 has 13 amino acids. The CDR3, as DNA: TGTGCCAGCAGTTTTGGGCTGAACACTGAAGCTTTCTTT. Encoded protein: CASSFGLNTEAFF.

This chain uses TRBV28 with TRBJ2-5, with TRBD1 identical over 7 bases. The germline V gene has CDR1 MDHEN and CDR2 SYDVKM. With 3 bases clipped from V and 0 bases from J, the junction kept 10 bases outside the gene matches. This CDR3 contains 17 residues. CDR3 region: CASSLEPGQPHQETQYF. The CDR3 region has the DNA TGTGCCAGCAGTTTGGAACCGGGACAGCCCCACCAAGAGACCCAGTACTTC.

The chain carries TRBV7-9 and TRBJ2-3, with a tentative D call TRBD1 (5 bases). Trimming cost V 2 bases and J 3 bases, with 9 bases left between them. CDR1 SEHNR and CDR2 FQNEAQ come from the germline V gene (reference sequence). The CDR3 is 14 amino acids. The CDR3 nucleotides read TGTGCCAGCAGCTTACAGGGTTCAACAGATACGCAGTATTTT. Its protein is CASSLQGSTDTQYF.

V and J are TRBV28 and TRBJ2-4, with 9 bases fitting TRBD2. The CDR3 loop spans 14 amino acids. After removal of 2 bases from V and 7 bases from J, the junction contained 3 bases not matched to a gene. In germline, CDR1 is MDHEN, CDR2 SYDVKM. CDR3 sequence reads: CASSLAGGMNIQYF. CDR3 nucleotides: TGTGCCAGCAGTTTAGCGGGGGGGATGAACATTCAGTACTTC.